A selection of T cell receptor beta chains follows, all from one sample in a study of blood T cell repertoires in COVID-19. Repertoires were generated with immunoSEQ multiplex PCR, while TCRdb's copy carries only in-frame clones and drops some. The table shows roughly 350,000 clones, with around 87% occurring only once. The specimen sequenced was peripheral blood. The receptor source for this set is a woman between 50 and 59 years old with COVID-19, enrolled during active disease. CDR3s include the opening cysteine and the closing phenylalanine or tryptophan. Each record gives: J gene, V gene, D gene, clone size, CDR3 protein. The D gene is left open where the match is weak. A clone size is listed for some rows: how often the clone was seen (once, few, many), or a class if it is expanded.

>TRBJ1-4|TRBV14|TRBD1|NA
CASSAGQSDEKLFF
>TRBJ1-2|TRBV11-2|NA|NA
CASSLQGVTTNYGYTF
>TRBJ2-1|TRBV2|NA|NA
CASSPNTKRVPYNEQFF
>TRBJ2-3|TRBV6-2/TRBV6-3|NA|NA
CASSLTDTQYF
>TRBJ2-7|TRBV28|NA|NA
CASRLFSGEQYF
>TRBJ1-6|TRBV9|TRBD1|few
CASSVARGQSSPLHF
>TRBJ2-5|TRBV7-9|NA|NA
CASSLGQTETQYF
>TRBJ1-2|TRBV29-1|TRBD1|NA
CSGHRGSGYGYTF
>TRBJ1-2|TRBV7-2|TRBD1|NA
CAGKGQGDGYTF
>TRBJ1-6|TRBV2|TRBD1|NA
CASSDLGTVGSPLHF
>TRBJ2-3|TRBV29-1|NA|NA
CSVPTPLATFTDTQYF
>TRBJ2-2|TRBV5-1|TRBD1|once
CASSSTSTGAVGELFF
>TRBJ2-7|TRBV5-6|NA|NA
CASSHSGYEQYF
>TRBJ1-4|TRBV7-8|NA|NA
CVSIRNRGRNEKLFF
>TRBJ1-6|TRBV6-2/TRBV6-3|TRBD1|NA
CASSVTGFGSPLHF
>TRBJ2-5|TRBV4-1|NA|NA
CASSRGAGDTRVGTQYF
>TRBJ2-4|TRBV15|TRBD1|NA
CATQGQSKNIQYF
>TRBJ2-7|TRBV10-1|TRBD2|NA
CASSRTASGSPREQYF
>TRBJ1-1|TRBV18|TRBD1|NA
CASSPPLAGGPTEAFF
>TRBJ2-3|TRBV4-2|TRBD2|NA
CASSQELATNTDTQYF
>TRBJ2-5|TRBV5-4|TRBD1|NA
CASSLMQGATQTQYF
>TRBJ2-1|TRBV29-1|TRBD2|NA
CSVATSGSAYNEQFF
>TRBJ2-1|TRBV11-2|TRBD2|once
CASSLVGLAGYNEQFF
>TRBJ1-1|TRBV7-9|TRBD1|NA
CASSLKTGGRLNTEAFF
>TRBJ2-1|TRBV9|TRBD2|few
CASSVEGLATLEQFF
>TRBJ2-7|TRBV18|NA|NA
CASSPPARVSHEQYF
>TRBJ2-2|TRBV30|NA|once
CAWSVPAGGGELFF
>TRBJ2-3|TRBV19|TRBD1|NA
CASSPGQGFEDTQYF
>TRBJ1-1|TRBV25-1|NA|NA
CASSESGRANTEAFF
>TRBJ1-1|TRBV27|NA|few
CASSLRGGSGTEAFF
>TRBJ2-7|TRBV27|NA|NA
CASSPKTSYSYEQYF
>TRBJ1-1|TRBV4-1|TRBD1|NA
CASSQGGQNENTEAFF
>TRBJ2-5|TRBV5-1|TRBD2|NA
CASSPGGLAGYGETQYF
>TRBJ2-5|TRBV4-1|TRBD2|NA
CASSQVGGREETQYF
>TRBJ2-2|TRBV7-9|TRBD2|once
CASSFYGRAGSGELFF
>TRBJ1-1|TRBV9|NA|once
CASSVPGATEAFF
>TRBJ2-7|TRBV19|NA|NA
CASQWNTGSLYEQYF
>TRBJ1-2|TRBV24-1|NA|NA
CATSGPPGQGHGYTF
>TRBJ2-2|TRBV15|NA|NA
CATREGPGELFF
>TRBJ2-7|TRBV27|TRBD2|NA
CASSPGLAVYEQYF
>TRBJ2-4|TRBV30|TRBD2|NA
CAWKVGAGVASGNLGNIQYF
>TRBJ2-2|TRBV7-9|NA|NA
CASSSGDSVARELFF